One sample yielded the 17 T cell receptor beta chains listed below, sequenced in a study of T cell repertoires in cytomegalovirus infection. MiXCR was run by TCRdb on the reads, yielding one entry per CDR3 protein. There are 450,000 to 650,000 distinct CDR3 sequences in the sample; about 40% occur only once, and 48% lies in the top ten. Their recognized antigens are unknown. This specimen was cultured PBMCs, taken from culture after CMV antigen stimulation. Receptors originate from a human donor in good health (CMV status not recorded). Some clones in this sample may be carry-over from other donors' samples.

This clonotype was observed a few times. V usage is TRBV7-8 and J usage is TRBJ1-5; D is unresolved. The CDR3 length is 15 residues. CDR1 and CDR2 (germline): SGHVS, FQNEAQ. Trimming removed 4 bases from V and 0 bases from J, with 10 bases in between. This chain's CDR3 is CASSSLQYSNQPQHF. In DNA, the CDR3 is TGTGCCAGCAGCTCCCTCCAATATAGCAATCAGCCCCAGCATTTT.

This chain links TRBV7-2 with TRBJ2-1; 11 bases map to TRBD2. V lost 1 base, J lost 8 bases, and 7 bases stayed unmatched. Germline V gene sequence: CDR1 SGHTA, CDR2 FQGNSA. This CDR3 region has 16 residues. The CDR3 sequence is CASSLVLAGGYYEQFF. The CDR3 coding sequence is TGTGCCAGCAGCTTAGTTCTAGCGGGAGGCTATTATGAGCAGTTCTTC.

This chain's CDR3 is CASVSADTQYF. The CDR3 DNA reads as TGTGCCAGCGTCTCCGCAGATACGCAGTATTTT. The chain joins TRBV2 to TRBJ2-3; D unresolved. The V end was cut by 8 bases, the J end by 4 bases, with 7 bases between. The CDR3 covers 11 residues. From germline, CDR1 is SNHLY and CDR2 FYNNEI. Full variable domain (outside the CDR3, taken from reference TRBV2 and TRBJ2-3): EPEVTQTPSHQVTQMGQEVILRCVPISNHLYFYWYRQILGQKVEFLVSFYNNEISEKSEIFDDQFSVERPDGSNFTLKIRSTKLEDSAMYFCASVSADTQYFGPGTRLTVL.

This clonotype was detected only a few times. The chain combines TRBV28 with TRBJ2-7; 7 bases fit TRBD2. The CDR3 spans 14 residues. Germline loops: CDR1 MDHEN, CDR2 SYDVKM. The V segment lost 5 bases and the J segment 4 bases; nucleotides outside the gene matches: 8. CDR3 loop: CASSQRLARYEQYF. CDR3 nucleotide sequence: TGTGCCAGCAGTCAAAGACTAGCCCGGTACGAGCAGTACTTC.

The chain couples TRBV7-4 to TRBJ2-6; a weak D match, TRBD1 (6 bases). V gave up 5 bases and J gave up 0 bases, with 17 bases separating them. Germline V CDR1 and CDR2: SGHVT, SQSDAQ. This CDR3 has 18 residues. The CDR3 coding sequence is TGTGCCAGCAGCCCCCGGGTGATAGGGGGCTCTGGGGCCAACGTCCTGACTTTC. Translation: CASSPRVIGGSGANVLTF.

This clonotype showed up just a few times. The CDR3 DNA reads TGTGCCAGCAGCTCCCCATCCGGGACTAGCGGAAGGGGTACGCAGTATTTT. Amino acid sequence: CASSSPSGTSGRGTQYF. J is TRBJ2-3 and V is TRBV7-2; 11 nucleotides agree with TRBD2. V lost 4 bases to trimming and J lost 8 bases; unmatched junction nucleotides: 14. The CDR3 loop spans 17 amino acids. Germline CDR1 and CDR2: SGHTA and FQGNSA.

The rearrangement joins TRBV11-1 to TRBJ1-2; unclear D gene. This CDR3 region has 15 residues. Trimming pared 5 bases from V and 8 bases from J, leaving 21 bases between. The germline gives CDR1 SGHAT, CDR2 FQDESV (reference sequence). The CDR3 protein is CASSVDREADLGYTF. The CDR3 region has the DNA TGTGCCAGCAGCGTGGACCGGGAGGCAGACCTCGGCTACACCTTC. Combining the CDR3 with reference TRBV11-1 and TRBJ1-2 gives the whole variable domain EAEVAQSPRYKITEKSQAVAFWCDPISGHATLYWYRQILGQGPELLVQFQDESVVDDSQLPKDRFSAERLKGVDSTLKIQPAELGDSAMYLCASSVDREADLGYTFGSGTRLTVV.

The V call is TRBV27, the J call TRBJ1-5; no reliable D call. Per germline, CDR1 MNHEY and CDR2 SMNVEV (reference sequence). Deletions cut 8 bases from V and 4 bases from J, with 12 bases between. The CDR3 is made up of 13 amino acids. CDR3 DNA: TGTGCCAGCGCAGCGGACCGAAATCAGCCCCAGCATTTT. This sequence encodes CASAADRNQPQHF.

This rearrangement joins TRBV6-2 or TRBV6-3 to TRBJ2-3, with TRBD2 as a possible D gene (6 bases). The CDR3 contains 15 residues. Trimming removed 4 bases from V and 4 bases from J, with 15 bases in between. Germline assignment: CDR1 MNHEY and CDR2 SVGEGT. In nucleotides, the CDR3 is TGTGCCAGCAGTTCAGCGGAGGGCTTCCCAGATACGCAGTATTTT. Protein product: CASSSAEGFPDTQYF.

V is TRBV6-1 and J is TRBJ1-5; 8 bases map to TRBD1. Losses at the gene ends were 7 bases for V and 0 bases for J; bases not matched to a gene: 8. The CDR3 is 16 residues long. CDR1 is MNHNS and CDR2 is SASEGT in the germline V gene. CDR3 residues: CASTLGQGYSNQPQHF. The CDR3 DNA reads TGTGCCAGCACCTTAGGACAGGGCTATAGCAATCAGCCCCAGCATTTT.

V and J are TRBV19 and TRBJ1-5; D remains unclear. Germline CDR1 reads LNHDA; CDR2 reads SQIVND (reference sequence). V lost 3 bases to trimming and J lost 4 bases, with 7 bases between them. The CDR3 consists of 13 residues. The CDR3: CASSIGQNQPQHF. CDR3 nucleotide sequence: TGTGCCAGTAGTATCGGCCAAAATCAGCCCCAGCATTTT.

The genes are TRBV7-9 and TRBJ2-4, with D possibly matching TRBD2 (6 bases). The CDR3 runs to 18 residues. From germline, CDR1 is SEHNR and CDR2 FQNEAQ (reference sequence). Trimming shortened V by 1 base and J by 0 bases, and 16 bases separated the two germline ends. DNA for the CDR3: TGTGCCAGCAGCTTAGACAGCGGGCCAAAACTAGCCAAAAACATTCAGTACTTC. Its translation is CASSLDSGPKLAKNIQYF. The variable domain in full, with the rest retrieved from reference TRBV7-9 and TRBJ2-4, is DTGVSQNPRHKITKRGQNVTFRCDPISEHNRLYWYRQTLGQGPEFLTYFQNEAQLEKSRLLSDRFSAERPKGSFSTLEIQRTEQGDSAMYLCASSLDSGPKLAKNIQYFGAGTRLSVL.

This clonotype showed up just a few times. The chain has TRBV6-1 and TRBJ2-7, with no clear D. The germline V and J ends were trimmed by 8 bases and 0 bases, with 8 bases remaining between them. The length of the CDR3 is 12 residues. Germline CDR1 MNHNS, CDR2 SASEGT. CDR3 nucleotide sequence: TGTGCCAGCGAGGCAGACTCCTACGAGCAGTACTTC. Translating gives CASEADSYEQYF.

There are a few counts of this clonotype. The chain recombines TRBV12-3 or TRBV12-4 with TRBJ1-1, with D perhaps matching TRBD1 (6 bases). V was shortened by 5 bases and J by 6 bases, with 13 bases between the two germline ends. The CDR3 sequence is 13 residues long. CDR3 DNA sequence: TGTGCCAGCAGTCCCACTTACAGGGCTGAAGCTTTCTTT. This gives the protein CASSPTYRAEAFF.

This clonotype was seen only a few times. The chain couples TRBV12-3 or TRBV12-4 to TRBJ2-5; weak D call: TRBD2 (5 bases). V lost 7 bases and J lost 4, with 13 bases in between. The length of the CDR3 is 13 residues. CDR3 sequence (DNA): TGTGCCAGCACTCAACTGGGAGTAGAGACCCAGTACTTC. This encodes CASTQLGVETQYF.

The rearrangement links TRBV7-6 to TRBJ2-5; 11 nucleotides align to TRBD2. The germline CDR1 and CDR2 sequences are SGHVS and FNYEAQ. This CDR3 contains 17 residues. The V gene end was trimmed by 5 bases and the J gene end by 5 bases; junction bases not matched to a gene: 13. CDR3 protein: CASSARLAGHLGETQYF. The DNA for the CDR3 is TGTGCCAGCAGCGCCAGACTAGCGGGGCACCTGGGGGAGACCCAGTACTTC.

The chain is built from TRBV12-3 or TRBV12-4 and TRBJ1-4, with D maybe TRBD1 (5 bases). V was clipped by 11 bases and J by 10 bases, with 11 bases between them. This CDR3 contains 10 residues. The CDR3 is CAAGRGKLFF. The CDR3 DNA reads TGTGCCGCAGGGAGGGGAAAACTGTTTTTT.